The 27 T cell receptor beta chains presented below share a single source sample, sequenced in a study of blood T cell repertoires in COVID-19. Assay: immunoSEQ multiplex PCR; the TCRdb copy retains only in-frame clones and omits some. There are roughly 230,000 clones in the sample; 70% to 90% occur only once, and about 0.91% lies in the top ten. Sequencing was carried out using peripheral blood. The source of these receptors is a man aged 35 to 55 with acute or convalescent COVID-19.

The V gene is TRBV3-1 (or the pseudogene TRBV3-2), the J gene TRBJ1-4, with D unresolved. V lost 1 base and J 0 bases, leaving 9 bases between the germline ends. CDR1 is LGHDT and CDR2 is YNNKEL in the germline V gene (reference sequence). The CDR3 has 16 amino acids. The CDR3 loop is CASSQAGLTTNEKLFF. The CDR3 coding sequence is TGTGCCAGCAGCCAAGCTGGGCTGACAACTAATGAAAAACTGTTTTTT.

The rearrangement joins TRBV27 to TRBJ2-5; 8 nucleotides match TRBD1. Unmatched junction bases numbered 5, after V lost 5 bases and J lost 6 bases. CDR1 MNHEY and CDR2 SMNVEV come from the germline V gene (reference sequence). The CDR3 length is 13 residues. For the CDR3, the DNA is TGTGCCAGCAGTCCAGGACAGGGAAAGACCCAGTACTTC. This encodes CASSPGQGKTQYF.

This clone was observed a single time. This chain links TRBV15 with TRBJ2-5, with unresolved D. V was clipped by 6 bases and J by 1 base, with 9 bases between them. The CDR3 is 13 residues long. Germline V gene lookup returns CDR1 LNHNV and CDR2 YYDKDF (reference sequence). Here the CDR3 reads CATSKSGQETQYF. The CDR3 nucleotides read TGTGCCACCAGTAAGTCAGGCCAAGAGACCCAGTACTTC.

The genes are TRBV19 and TRBJ1-2, with D unresolved. The CDR3 contains 13 residues. The V and J ends lost 5 bases and 2 bases respectively, with 9 bases between them. Germline CDR1 is LNHDA and CDR2 is SQIVND (reference sequence). CDR3 protein: CASSFGGNYGYTF. CDR3 in DNA: TGTGCCAGTAGTTTCGGCGGGAACTATGGCTACACCTTC.

In this sample, this clone turned up a few times. The V call is TRBV9, the J call TRBJ1-2; maybe TRBD1 (5 bases). V shed 3 bases and J shed 0 bases, with 12 bases lying between them. The CDR3 runs 15 residues. Germline CDR1 and CDR2: SGDLS and YYNGEE. The CDR3: CASSALGGSNYGYTF. CDR3 bases: TGTGCCAGCAGCGCATTGGGGGGGTCTAACTATGGCTACACCTTC.

The chain uses TRBV9 and TRBJ2-3, with 10 bases that match TRBD2. This CDR3 is 16 amino acids long. The ends lost 0 bases at V and 5 bases at J; junction bases unmatched: 6. Germline loops: CDR1 SGDLS, CDR2 YYNGEE. The CDR3 sequence: CASSVALAGVLDTQYF. As DNA, the CDR3 is TGTGCCAGCAGCGTAGCCCTAGCGGGGGTTTTAGATACGCAGTATTTT.

The chain employs TRBV27 and TRBJ1-1; D unclear. The length of the CDR3 is 14 residues. The ends were cut back, 5 bases at V and 3 bases at J, with 13 bases in the middle. Germline V gene data show CDR1 as MNHEY and CDR2 as SMNVEV (reference sequence). CDR3 sequence: CASSPLPGYTEAFF. The CDR3 DNA reads as TGTGCCAGCAGTCCTCTTCCGGGTTACACTGAAGCTTTCTTT.

In this sample, this clone turned up once. The chain couples TRBV2 to TRBJ1-1, with D possibly being TRBD1 (6 bases). The germline V and J ends were trimmed by 7 bases and 4 bases, with 13 bases remaining between them. The CDR3 covers 13 residues. Per the germline V gene, CDR1 is SNHLY and CDR2 is FYNNEI. CDR3 in DNA: TGTGCCAGCATAAACAGGGCTGGCACTGAAGCTTTCTTT. Translated: CASINRAGTEAFF. Full variable domain (remainder filled in from reference TRBV2 and TRBJ1-1): EPEVTQTPSHQVTQMGQEVILRCVPISNHLYFYWYRQILGQKVEFLVSFYNNEISEKSEIFDDQFSVERPDGSNFTLKIRSTKLEDSAMYFCASINRAGTEAFFGQGTRLTVV.

The chain carries TRBV18 and TRBJ2-7, with 7 bases fitting TRBD1. V shed 3 bases, J shed 5 bases, and the junction held 7 bases outside the gene matches. Germline V gives CDR1 KGHSH, CDR2 LQKENI. This CDR3 spans 14 amino acids. The DNA of the CDR3 is TGTGCCAGCTCACCGAAGACAGGGAGTGACGAGCAGTACTTC. Encoded protein: CASSPKTGSDEQYF.

This clone has only a few counts. This chain connects TRBV28 to TRBJ1-1; 9 positions match TRBD1. Germline-derived CDR1 and CDR2 are MDHEN and SYDVKM. Trimming at V came to 3 bases and at J to 10 bases, leaving 9 bases not matched to a gene. The CDR3 is made up of 14 amino acids. This CDR3 is CASSFSGTGRSAFF. CDR3 bases: TGTGCCAGCAGTTTTTCCGGGACAGGGAGGTCAGCTTTCTTT.

The gene calls are TRBV7-3 and TRBJ2-7, with D maybe TRBD1 (7 bases). Trimming cost V 0 bases and J 2 bases, with 11 bases left between them. There are 15 residues in the CDR3. CDR1 SGHTA and CDR2 FQGTGA come from the germline V gene. Written as DNA, the CDR3 is TGTGCCAGCAGCTTAACGGGGGGACAGACCTACGAGCAGTACTTC. It encodes CASSLTGGQTYEQYF.

CDR3 sequence: CASSYSSVRGETQYF. In DNA form, the CDR3 reads TGTGCCAGCAGTTACTCGAGTGTCAGGGGGGAGACCCAGTACTTC. The V call is TRBV6-5, the J call TRBJ2-5, with 7 positions matching TRBD1. V gave up 0 bases and J gave up 5 bases; unmatched junction bases: 6. CDR1 is MNHEY and CDR2 is SVGAGI in the germline V gene. The CDR3 sequence is 15 residues long.

The chain links TRBV5-6 to TRBJ1-1; D might be TRBD1 (5 bases). Trimming left V 1 base short and J 2 bases short, with 12 bases between. This CDR3 comprises 15 residues. CDR1 is SGHDT, CDR2 YYEEEE, per germline. The DNA of the CDR3 is TGTGCCAGCAGCTTGTTAAGCGACAGTAACACTGAAGCTTTCTTT. Translation: CASSLLSDSNTEAFF.

J is TRBJ1-2 and V is TRBV3-1 (or the pseudogene TRBV3-2), with D unresolved. Germline V gene data show CDR1 as LGHDT and CDR2 as YNNKEL (reference sequence). The CDR3 length is 11 residues. Trimming left V 1 base short and J 11 bases short, with 8 bases between. The CDR3 is CASSQVREYTF. DNA of the CDR3: TGTGCCAGCAGCCAAGTCCGAGAATACACCTTC.

This clone was picked up one time. The chain links TRBV5-6 to TRBJ1-1; no clear D gene. The CDR3 contains 13 residues. CDR1 and CDR2 from the germline V gene are SGHDT and YYEEEE. The V and J ends lost 6 bases and 2 bases respectively, with 11 bases between them. The CDR3 loop reads CASTQAINTEAFF. CDR3 nucleotide sequence: TGTGCCAGCACTCAGGCAATCAACACTGAAGCTTTCTTT.

The V and J genes are TRBV9 and TRBJ2-3; maybe TRBD2 (5 bases). Germline V lookup: CDR1 SGDLS, CDR2 YYNGEE. With 4 bases removed from V and 6 bases from J, the gap between germline ends came to 15 bases. CDR3 size: 14 residues. The CDR3 spells CASSSTAGVDTQYF. CDR3 DNA: TGTGCCAGCAGCTCGACCGCCGGGGTGGATACGCAGTATTTT.

DNA of the CDR3: TGTGCCAGCAGCCTATATACCGCCCGCTCACCCCTCCACTTT. Residues: CASSLYTARSPLHF. V gene TRBV7-9 combines with J gene TRBJ1-6; D ambiguous. This CDR3 is built from 14 residues. Germline-derived CDR1 and CDR2 are SEHNR and FQNEAQ (reference sequence). The V and J ends lost 5 bases and 10 bases respectively, with 15 bases between them.

The V and J genes are TRBV28 and TRBJ2-1; 9 positions agree with TRBD2. Germline V gene sequence: CDR1 MDHEN, CDR2 SYDVKM. V was clipped by 5 bases and J by 5 bases; unmatched bases: 10. The CDR3 covers 16 residues. The CDR3 is CASSPTGSGGNNEQFF. The CDR3, as DNA: TGTGCCAGCAGTCCAACAGGCAGCGGGGGGAACAATGAGCAGTTCTTC.

The CDR3 DNA reads TGTGCCTTTCGGTCCGGCACAGCGAACACTGAAGCTTTCTTT. This sequence encodes CAFRSGTANTEAFF. The chain joins TRBV2 to TRBJ1-1; no definite D call. V was shortened by 11 bases and J by 1 base, with 17 bases between the two germline ends. The CDR3 consists of 14 residues. The V gene's germline CDR1 is SNHLY and CDR2 FYNNEI.

This chain links TRBV6-1 with TRBJ2-7; a possible D gene is TRBD1 (5 bases). CDR1 is MNHNS and CDR2 is SASEGT in the germline V gene. The ends were cut back, 2 bases at V and 3 bases at J, with 8 bases in the middle. The CDR3 runs to 13 residues. In DNA, the CDR3 is TGTGCCAGCAGTGAAATAAGGGGCTACGAGCAGTACTTC. Its translation: CASSEIRGYEQYF.

The V gene is TRBV6-5, the J gene TRBJ2-1; D call uncertain. Germline V gene sequence: CDR1 MNHEY, CDR2 SVGAGI. Trimming left V 6 bases short and J 5 bases short, with 5 bases between. The CDR3 contains 11 residues. CDR3 nucleotides: TGTGCCAGCAGGCGTAACAATGAGCAGTTCTTC. It specifies CASRRNNEQFF.

This chain links TRBV7-9 with TRBJ1-2; 10 bases line up with TRBD1. Germline V gene data show CDR1 as SEHNR and CDR2 as FQNEAQ (reference sequence). V was clipped by 4 bases and J by 7 bases; unmatched bases: 9. CDR3 length: 15 residues. The CDR3 is CASSWGAGTGVGYTF. For the CDR3, the DNA is TGTGCCAGCAGCTGGGGAGCCGGGACAGGGGTTGGCTACACCTTC.

This rearrangement joins TRBV7-9 to TRBJ1-4; no reliable D call. Germline loops: CDR1 SEHNR, CDR2 FQNEAQ (reference sequence). V lost 5 bases and J 6 bases, leaving 4 bases between the germline ends. This CDR3 comprises 11 residues. The CDR3 loop reads CASSEDEKLFF. CDR3 nucleotide sequence: TGTGCCAGCAGCGAGGATGAAAAACTGTTTTTT.

In DNA form, the CDR3 reads TGCGCCAGCAGCTACGACAGGGGTGAGGGCACTGAAGCTTTCTTT. This sequence encodes CASSYDRGEGTEAFF. V usage is TRBV4-3 and J usage is TRBJ1-1; TRBD1 matches 8 bases. The CDR3 extends over 15 amino acids. CDR1 is LGHNA and CDR2 is YSLEER in the germline V gene. V was pared by 5 bases and J by 4 bases, with 9 bases of the junction left unmatched.

V usage is TRBV7-2 and J usage is TRBJ1-1; no definite D call. Trimming took 2 bases from V and 1 from J, leaving 5 bases between them. CDR1 and CDR2 from the germline V gene are SGHTA and FQGNSA. The CDR3 is 13 amino acids. The CDR3 is CASSLKANTEAFF. CDR3 DNA: TGTGCCAGCAGCTTAAAAGCGAACACTGAAGCTTTCTTT.

The V and J genes are TRBV6-5 and TRBJ2-1; 7 bases align to TRBD2. With V trimmed by 8 bases and J by 4 bases, 8 bases remained unmatched. The CDR3 loop spans 14 amino acids. The germline V gene has CDR1 MNHEY and CDR2 SVGAGI. CDR3 nucleotides: TGTGCCAGCCAAGCGGGGACCCCATACAATGAGCAGTTCTTC. This encodes CASQAGTPYNEQFF.

This clone was seen once. The chain employs TRBV7-9 and TRBJ1-2; possibly TRBD1 for D (6 bases). The V end lost 5 bases, the J end lost 5 bases, and 15 bases lay between the germline ends. Germline V gene data show CDR1 as SEHNR and CDR2 as FQNEAQ (reference sequence). This CDR3 is built from 14 residues. DNA of the CDR3: TGTGCCAGCAGCCCCGATGGAGGACAGTATGGCTACACCTTC. Its protein is CASSPDGGQYGYTF. Full variable domain (rest looked up from reference TRBV7-9 and TRBJ1-2): DTGVSQNPRHKITKRGQNVTFRCDPISEHNRLYWYRQTLGQGPEFLTYFQNEAQLEKSRLLSDRFSAERPKGSFSTLEIQRTEQGDSAMYLCASSPDGGQYGYTFGSGTRLTVV.